Listed below are T cell receptor beta chains from one sample, sequenced in a study of PD-1 blockade in classical Hodgkin lymphoma. Measured with immunoSEQ multiplex PCR; TCRdb has only the in-frame clones, and not every one. The sample records approximately 26,000 clones, 60% to 85% being singletons. The sequenced sample was peripheral blood mononuclear cells (PBMCs), obtained before the second cycle of nivolumab. The receptors originated from a human donor with classical Hodgkin lymphoma. Both conserved end residues are part of each CDR3. The D gene is left open where the match is weak. Size tells how often a clone was seen (once, few, many) or the class of an expanded clone, and some rows leave it out.

>TRBV5-1|NA|NA|TRBJ2-3
TGCGCCAGCAGCTTGGATGCCCGACCTGATACGCAGTATTTT
CASSLDARPDTQYF
>TRBV14|NA|NA|TRBJ2-2
TGTGCCAGCAGCCAAGATTGGCCCATAGGGACCGGGGAGCTGTTTTTT
CASSQDWPIGTGELFF
>TRBV19|NA|NA|TRBJ2-1
TGTGCCAGTAGTAATTACAATGAGCAGTTCTTC
CASSNYNEQFF
>TRBV4-3|few|NA|TRBJ2-7
TGCGCCAGCAGCGTGCCCTACGAGCAGTACTTC
CASSVPYEQYF
>TRBV19|NA|TRBD1|TRBJ2-2
TGTGCCAGTAGTCCGGGGACAGGGGGTATCTTTTCCGCGAACACCGGGGAGCTGTTTTTT
CASSPGTGGIFSANTGELFF
>TRBV9|NA|NA|TRBJ2-3
TGTGCCAGCAGCGTAGGTGGGGGCGCCACAGATACGCAGTATTTT
CASSVGGGATDTQYF
>TRBV9|NA|TRBD1|TRBJ1-1
TGTGCCAGCAGCGTGGCGAGTCAGGGGGACACTGAAGCTTTCTTT
CASSVASQGDTEAFF
>TRBV2|NA|NA|TRBJ1-6
TGTGCCAGCAGAGAACTTCGACAGGATAATTCACCCCTCCACTTT
CASRELRQDNSPLHF
>TRBV7-2|NA|TRBD2|TRBJ2-5
TGTGCCAGCAGCCCCAGGACTAGCGGCCAAGAGACCCAGTACTTC
CASSPRTSGQETQYF
>TRBV27|NA|NA|TRBJ2-3
TGTGCCAGCAGGGAGCCCTGGTTGACAGATACGCAGTATTTT
CASREPWLTDTQYF
>TRBV7-2|NA|NA|TRBJ2-7
TGTGCCAGCAGCTTAGCGCCCTACGAGCAGTACTTC
CASSLAPYEQYF
>TRBV6-1|NA|NA|TRBJ2-7
TGTGCCAGCAGACGGATGAGACAAGTATACGAGCAGTACTTC
CASRRMRQVYEQYF
>TRBV28|NA|TRBD1|TRBJ1-5
TGTGCCAGCAGTACCGGGACAGGGGTAGAGCCCCAGCATTTT
CASSTGTGVEPQHF
>TRBV5-6|NA|TRBD2|TRBJ2-5
TGTGCCAGCAGCTTGTTTGGGGAGGGCCTCACTGACCAAGAGACCCAGTACTTC
CASSLFGEGLTDQETQYF
>TRBV11-3|NA|NA|TRBJ1-3
TGTGCCAGCAGCCAGGGCGAGGGATCGTCGTCGAGAGACACCATATATTTT
CASSQGEGSSSRDTIYF
>TRBV9|NA|NA|TRBJ2-3
TGTGCCAGCAGCGTAGGTTTGGCAGGGACAGATACGCAGTATTTT
CASSVGLAGTDTQYF
>TRBV30|few|NA|TRBJ2-5
TGTGCCTGGAGTGTTTCTGGGGAGACCCAGTACTTC
CAWSVSGETQYF
>TRBV27|NA|NA|TRBJ2-5
TGTGCCAGCAGTTTTAGAGGCCCCCTGGGAGAGACCCAGTACTTC
CASSFRGPLGETQYF
>TRBV6-5|NA|NA|TRBJ1-3
TGTGCCAGCAGTGACCAAGGAAACACCATATATTTT
CASSDQGNTIYF
>TRBV6-6|NA|NA|TRBJ2-5
TGTGCCAGCAGTTACATCCTGGGGTCGGGGGAGACCCAGTACTTC
CASSYILGSGETQYF
>TRBV11-2|NA|TRBD1|TRBJ1-5
TGTGCCAGCAGCCCCGGACAGGGGGCTTGGGGGAGCAATCAGCCCCAGCATTTT
CASSPGQGAWGSNQPQHF
>TRBV27|NA|TRBD1|TRBJ1-2
TGTGCCAGCAGTTTATACTACTCGACAGGGATGAACTATGGCTACACCTTC
CASSLYYSTGMNYGYTF
>TRBV27|NA|NA|TRBJ1-5
TGTGCCAGCAGTTTATATTTGCCCGATCTCAGGTTCGGGCCCCAGCATTTT
CASSLYLPDLRFGPQHF
>TRBV7-8|NA|NA|TRBJ1-1
TGTGCCAGCAGCTTTTATGGAGGGGCAGGGTGGGACACTGAAGCTTTCTTT
CASSFYGGAGWDTEAFF
>TRBV11-3|NA|NA|TRBJ2-1
TGTGCCAGCAGCTCTTCTGGGGAGCAGTTCTTC
CASSSSGEQFF
>TRBV7-9|NA|TRBD2|TRBJ2-1
TGTGCCAGCAGCTTGGCTAGCGGGAGGGACAATGAGCAGTTCTTC
CASSLASGRDNEQFF
>TRBV28|NA|NA|TRBJ1-2
TGTGCCAGCACATTAGGGGGAGCTAACTATGGCTACACCTTC
CASTLGGANYGYTF
>TRBV18|NA|NA|TRBJ1-3
TGTGCCAGCTCACCACAGAGGGGTTCTGGAAACACCATATATTTT
CASSPQRGSGNTIYF
>TRBV5-1|once|NA|TRBJ1-4
TGCGCCAGCCGCCTTTTTGGGGCCGCTAATGAAAAACTGTTTTTT
CASRLFGAANEKLFF
>TRBV7-2|NA|TRBD1|TRBJ1-3
TGTGCCAGCAGCAGGACAGGAGACTCTGGAAACACCATATATTTT
CASSRTGDSGNTIYF